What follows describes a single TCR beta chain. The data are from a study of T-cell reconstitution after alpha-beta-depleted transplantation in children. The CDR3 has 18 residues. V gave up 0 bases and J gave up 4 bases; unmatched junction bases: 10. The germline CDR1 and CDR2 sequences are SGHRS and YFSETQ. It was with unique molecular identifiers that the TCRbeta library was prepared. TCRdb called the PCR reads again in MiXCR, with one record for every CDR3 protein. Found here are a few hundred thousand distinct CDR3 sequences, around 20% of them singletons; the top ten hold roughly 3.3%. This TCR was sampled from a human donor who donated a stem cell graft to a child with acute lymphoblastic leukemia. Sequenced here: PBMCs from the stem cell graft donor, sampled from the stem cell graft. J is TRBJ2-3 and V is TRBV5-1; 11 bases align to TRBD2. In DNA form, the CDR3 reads TGCGCCAGCAGCTTGGGGTCTAGCGGGAGGCTCACGGCAGATACGCAGTATTTT. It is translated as CASSLGSSGRLTADTQYF.